This T cell receptor (beta chain) appears in the sequencing data of a study of T cell repertoires in cytomegalovirus infection. The CDR3 has 15 residues. The junction had 4 bases not matched to a gene; V was cut back by 3 bases and J by 5 bases. Germline CDR1 is GTSNPN and CDR2 is SVGIG (reference sequence). This clonotype was seen only once. MiXCR was run by TCRdb on the reads, yielding one entry per CDR3 protein. This sample has approximately 700,000 distinct CDR3 sequences, with roughly a third found just once. The chain has TRBV30 and TRBJ2-1; 13 nucleotides line up with TRBD2. This TCR was recovered from a human donor in good health (CMV status not recorded). Some clones in this sample may be carry-over from other donors' samples. Sequencing was done on a sample of PBMCs. CDR3 residues: CAWSELAGGNNEQFF. The CDR3 DNA sequence: TGTGCCTGGAGCGAACTAGCGGGGGGGAACAATGAGCAGTTCTTC.